This entry lists 2 T cell receptor beta chains sequenced from one sample in a study of blood T cell repertoires in COVID-19. This table comes from immunoSEQ multiplex PCR, and its TCRdb copy is limited to in-frame clones, with some not included. The profile shows about 170,000 clones, 70% to 90% of them singletons. Sequenced input: peripheral blood. These receptors were collected from a woman aged 55-70 years with COVID-19, enrolled during active disease.

The chain uses TRBV27 and TRBJ2-7; D is unclear. CDR3 length: 14 amino acids. Trimming shortened V by 3 bases and J by 0 bases, and 9 bases separated the two germline ends. Germline V CDR1 and CDR2: MNHEY, SMNVEV (reference sequence). The CDR3, as DNA: TGTGCCAGCAGTTTCCAGGCAGCCTCCTACGAGCAGTACTTC. This translates into CASSFQAASYEQYF.

This sequence joins TRBV30 and TRBJ1-6; D not resolved. The ends were cut back, 0 bases at V and 0 bases at J, with 6 bases in the middle. Germline assignment: CDR1 GTSNPN and CDR2 SVGIG (reference sequence). The CDR3 sequence is 15 residues long. As DNA, the CDR3 is TGTGCCTGGAGTGTACAGAGCTCCTATAATTCACCCCTCCACTTT. Amino acid sequence: CAWSVQSSYNSPLHF.